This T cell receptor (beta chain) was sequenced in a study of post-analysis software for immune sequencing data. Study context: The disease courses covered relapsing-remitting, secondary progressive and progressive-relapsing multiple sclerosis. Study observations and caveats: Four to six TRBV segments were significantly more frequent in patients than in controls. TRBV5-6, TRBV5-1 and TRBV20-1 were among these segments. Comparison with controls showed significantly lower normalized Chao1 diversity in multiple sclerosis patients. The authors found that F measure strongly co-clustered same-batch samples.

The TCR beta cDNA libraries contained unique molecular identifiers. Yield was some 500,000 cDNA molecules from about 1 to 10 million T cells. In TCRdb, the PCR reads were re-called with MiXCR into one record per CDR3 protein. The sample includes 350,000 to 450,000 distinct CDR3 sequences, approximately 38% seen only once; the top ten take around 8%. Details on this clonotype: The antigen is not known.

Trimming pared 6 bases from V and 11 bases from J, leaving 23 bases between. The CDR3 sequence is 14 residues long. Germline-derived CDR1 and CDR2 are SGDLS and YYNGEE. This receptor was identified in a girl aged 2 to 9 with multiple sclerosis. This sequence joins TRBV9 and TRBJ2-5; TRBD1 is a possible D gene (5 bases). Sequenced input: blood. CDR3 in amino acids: CASNSDSAGNEQYF. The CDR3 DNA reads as TGTGCCAGCAACTCCGACAGCGCTGGCAATGAGCAGTACTTC.